Listed below are T cell receptor beta chains from one sample, sequenced in a study of beta chain features in type 1 diabetes. Libraries were prepared by immunoSEQ multiplex PCR; TCRdb keeps only in-frame clonotypes and omits some of them. The table has about 900,000 clones, under 20% seen once; the top ten hold 0.023%. Sequenced sample: naive CD4+ T cells from blood. These TCRs come from a young woman in good health. CDR3s include the opening cysteine and the closing phenylalanine or tryptophan. D genes are given only for firm matches. Size is stated for part of the rows, as once, few or many counts, or as a class when the clone is expanded.

>.|TRBJ2-7|TRBV2|TRBD1
CASSEAGTGYYEQYF
TGTGCCAGCAGTGAAGCCGGGACAGGATACTACGAGCAGTACTTC
>.|TRBJ2-1|TRBV7-2|.
CASSLDPAGEQFF
TGTGCCAGCAGCTTAGATCCCGCCGGTGAGCAGTTCTTC
>.|TRBJ2-5|TRBV27|.
CASSFSQETQYF
TGTGCCAGCAGTTTTTCCCAAGAGACCCAGTACTTC
>.|TRBJ2-1|TRBV9|TRBD2
CASSVGRGYNEQFF
TGTGCCAGCAGCGTTGGGCGGGGGTACAATGAGCAGTTCTTC
>few|TRBJ1-2|TRBV10-1|TRBD1
CASSGQGSDGYTF
TGCGCCAGCAGTGGACAGGGATCGGATGGCTACACCTTC
>.|TRBJ2-1|TRBV5-4|TRBD2
CASSPRTSGHNEQFF
TGTGCCAGCAGCCCAAGGACTAGCGGGCACAATGAGCAGTTCTTC
>.|TRBJ2-2|TRBV10-3|TRBD2
CAISPSGGTGELFF
TGTGCCATCAGCCCGTCGGGGGGAACCGGGGAGCTGTTTTTT
>few|TRBJ2-7|TRBV11-2|.
CASSLQGGYYEQYF
TGTGCCAGCAGCTTACAGGGGGGGTATTACGAGCAGTACTTC
>.|TRBJ2-5|TRBV25-1|TRBD2
CASSAGGTQYF
TGTGCCAGCAGTGCGGGAGGGACCCAGTACTTC
>few|TRBJ2-5|TRBV27|TRBD1
CASSFGTGYQETQYF
TGTGCCAGCAGTTTCGGGACAGGGTACCAAGAGACCCAGTACTTC
>few|TRBJ1-5|TRBV10-3|.
CAISSLPGGNQPQHF
TGTGCCATCAGTAGCCTCCCAGGGGGCAATCAGCCCCAGCATTTT
>few|TRBJ2-7|TRBV27|TRBD2
CASRKTSGTSYEQYF
TGTGCCAGCAGAAAGACTAGCGGGACATCCTACGAGCAGTACTTC
>.|TRBJ2-7|TRBV4-2|.
CASSRGDSYEQYF
TGTGCCAGCAGCCGGGGGGACAGCTACGAGCAGTACTTC
>.|TRBJ2-7|TRBV7-9|.
CASSSTQGFVSVYEQYF
TGTGCCAGCAGCTCAACTCAGGGTTTCGTGTCGGTTTACGAGCAGTACTTC
>few|TRBJ2-5|TRBV7-7|.
CASSLGGTVETQYF
TGTGCTAGCAGCTTAGGGGGGACAGTGGAGACCCAGTACTTC
>.|TRBJ2-2|TRBV5-4|.
CASSPPGTGTGELFF
TGTGCCAGCAGCCCTCCCGGTACAGGAACCGGGGAGCTGTTTTTT
>.|TRBJ2-7|TRBV4-3|.
CASSRGRVSSYEQYF
TGCGCCAGCAGCCGTGGGCGGGTGTCATCCTACGAGCAGTACTTC
>.|TRBJ1-2|TRBV27|.
CASSLSRLSYGYTF
TGTGCCAGCAGTTTAAGCAGGCTCAGCTATGGCTACACCTTC
>.|TRBJ1-5|TRBV28|TRBD1
CASRAGQGYQPQHF
TGTGCCAGCAGGGCGGGACAGGGTTACCAGCCCCAGCATTTT
>.|TRBJ2-1|TRBV12-5|.
CASGSTPNHEQFF
TGTGCTAGTGGTTCGACACCGAATCATGAGCAGTTCTTC
>.|TRBJ1-2|TRBV6-5|.
CASSAGTNYGYTF
TGTGCCAGCAGTGCGGGGACTAACTATGGCTACACCTTC
>.|TRBJ2-7|TRBV18|TRBD2
CASSPLGPASGSYEQYF
TGTGCCAGCTCACCCTTGGGGCCAGCTAGCGGATCCTACGAGCAGTACTTC
>.|TRBJ2-6|TRBV4-2|.
CASSQAVGVSGANVLTF
TGTGCCAGCAGCCAAGCTGTGGGAGTCTCTGGGGCCAACGTCCTGACTTTC
>.|TRBJ2-2|TRBV5-4|TRBD2
CASRRAGGGYTGELFF
TGTGCCAGCAGAAGAGCGGGAGGAGGATACACCGGGGAGCTGTTTTTT
>.|TRBJ2-5|TRBV27|.
CASRIGLKETQYF
TGTGCCAGCCGTATAGGCCTCAAAGAGACCCAGTACTTC
>.|TRBJ2-1|TRBV27|TRBD2
CASSMLWGRAYNEQFF
TGTGCCAGCAGTATGCTCTGGGGGAGGGCCTATAATGAGCAGTTCTTC
>.|TRBJ2-7|TRBV7-2|.
CASSPSPSYEQYF
TGTGCCAGCAGCCCAAGTCCTTCATACGAGCAGTACTTC
>.|TRBJ2-1|TRBV7-9|TRBD2
CASSLRASGPNNEQFF
TGTGCCAGCAGCTTACGAGCTAGCGGGCCGAACAATGAGCAGTTCTTC
>few|TRBJ2-2|TRBV19|.
CASSGLELYTGELFF
TGTGCCAGTAGCGGACTCGAGCTGTACACCGGGGAGCTGTTTTTT